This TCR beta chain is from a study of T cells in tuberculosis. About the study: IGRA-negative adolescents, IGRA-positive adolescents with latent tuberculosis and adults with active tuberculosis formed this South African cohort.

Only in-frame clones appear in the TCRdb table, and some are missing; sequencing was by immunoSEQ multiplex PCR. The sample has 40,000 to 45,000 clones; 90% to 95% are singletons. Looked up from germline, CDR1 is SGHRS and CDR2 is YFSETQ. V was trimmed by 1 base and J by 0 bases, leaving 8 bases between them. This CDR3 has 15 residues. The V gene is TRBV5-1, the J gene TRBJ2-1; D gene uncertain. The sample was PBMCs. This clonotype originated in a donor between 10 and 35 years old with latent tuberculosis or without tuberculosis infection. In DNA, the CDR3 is TGCGCCAGCAGCTTGCCTCCCAGCTCCTACAATGAGCAGTTCTTC. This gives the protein CASSLPPSSYNEQFF. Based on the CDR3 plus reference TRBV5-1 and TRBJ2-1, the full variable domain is KAGVTQTPRYLIKTRGQQVTLSCSPISGHRSVSWYQQTPGQGLQFLFEYFSETQRNKGNFPGRFSGRQFSNSRSEMNVSTLELGDSALYLCASSLPPSSYNEQFFGPGTRLTVL.